Listed here are 3 T cell receptor beta chains from one sample, sequenced in a study of breast tumors, draining lymph nodes, adjacent tissues. MiXCR, run by TCRdb on the multiplex PCR reads, gives a single entry per CDR3 protein. Among around 150,000 distinct CDR3 sequences, 20% to 25% were seen once, and the ten largest hold 2.5% to 3%. Axillary draining lymph nodes of breast cancer patients supplied the node samples. The specimen sequenced was axillary lymph node tissue. These receptor sequences come from a female donor with breast cancer. Some clones in this sample may be carry-over from other donors' samples.

This clonotype occurred many times. CDR3 sequence: CAIARGSGAYEQYF. CDR3 nucleotides: TGCGCCATTGCCCGGGGGTCTGGAGCCTACGAGCAGTACTTC. This chain uses TRBV10-2 with TRBJ2-7; TRBD2 might be the D (6 bases). Germline CDR1 and CDR2: WSHSY and SAAADI. The CDR3 is made up of 14 amino acids. The V end was cut by 10 bases, the J end by 2 bases, with 18 bases between.

This clonotype was counted at least ten times. The V gene is TRBV20-1, the J gene TRBJ2-1; 14 nucleotides align to TRBD2. CDR1 is DFQATT, CDR2 SNEGSKA, per germline (reference sequence). The trim removed 6 bases at V and 7 bases at J, leaving 5 bases unmatched. The CDR3 runs 14 residues. CDR3 residues: CSAQGLAGDNEQFF. The CDR3 DNA reads as TGCAGTGCCCAGGGACTAGCGGGAGATAATGAGCAGTTCTTC.

The table lists this clonotype with many counts. The gene calls are TRBV6-2 or TRBV6-3 and TRBJ2-7, with D tentatively TRBD2 (6 bases). The CDR3 runs to 15 residues. Per the germline V gene, CDR1 is MNHEY and CDR2 is SVGEGT. V was shortened by 2 bases and J by 6 bases, with 17 bases between the two germline ends. CDR3 protein: CASSYIPGAMAEQYF. CDR3 in DNA: TGTGCCAGCAGTTACATCCCGGGAGCAATGGCCGAGCAGTACTTC.